Listed below are T cell receptor beta chains from one sample, sequenced in a study of T cells expressing NK-cell markers. With the 5' RACE reads reprocessed, TCRdb shows one record per CDR3 protein and no DNA. This repertoire includes about 550,000 distinct CDR3 sequences. The sample consisted of blood T cells: a sorted CD56 or NKG2C T cell subset, CD4+ or CD8+ T cells, or bulk PBMC T cells (not recorded which). These receptors were collected from a man younger than 35 in good health. Both conserved end residues are part of each CDR3.

v_call: TRBV7-9; j_call: TRBJ2-1; cdr3_aa: CASSSSPGLAGGPNIPEQFF
v_call: TRBV5-1; j_call: TRBJ2-3; cdr3_aa: CASSEILGESTQYF
v_call: TRBV12-3/TRBV12-4; j_call: TRBJ2-2; cdr3_aa: CASSQSPGRATGELFF
v_call: TRBV28; j_call: TRBJ2-5; cdr3_aa: CASSPGLAGVENQYF
v_call: TRBV29-1; j_call: TRBJ1-1; cdr3_aa: CSVGGVRGGTEAFF
v_call: TRBV5-1; j_call: TRBJ1-3; cdr3_aa: CASSFGRGENTIYF
v_call: TRBV10-3; j_call: TRBJ2-7; cdr3_aa: CAISEVLAGGPGSYEQYF
v_call: TRBV3-1; j_call: TRBJ1-5; cdr3_aa: CASSRGLGDQPQHF
v_call: TRBV7-9; j_call: TRBJ2-1; cdr3_aa: CASSLPGRTDNEQFF
v_call: TRBV27; j_call: TRBJ2-5; cdr3_aa: CASSMGQWETQYF
v_call: TRBV6-2/TRBV6-3; j_call: TRBJ2-1; cdr3_aa: CASSSVAGGFDEQFF
v_call: TRBV14; j_call: TRBJ2-1; cdr3_aa: CASSQGRGRAYEQFF
v_call: TRBV20-1; j_call: TRBJ2-1; cdr3_aa: CSAIKTSGSLDEQFF
v_call: TRBV7-6; j_call: TRBJ2-2; cdr3_aa: CASSLSTGGVNTGELFF
v_call: TRBV12-3/TRBV12-4; j_call: TRBJ2-2; cdr3_aa: CASSLTGQGGAGELFF
v_call: TRBV7-2; j_call: TRBJ2-3; cdr3_aa: CASSRQGVPDTQYF
v_call: TRBV7-2; j_call: TRBJ2-7; cdr3_aa: CASRPGRRSYREQYF
v_call: TRBV14; j_call: TRBJ2-5; cdr3_aa: CASSQEWANQETQYF
v_call: TRBV13; j_call: TRBJ2-7; cdr3_aa: CASSAGTSEPYEQYF
v_call: TRBV5-1; j_call: TRBJ2-3; cdr3_aa: CASSSTVGDTQYF
v_call: TRBV12-3/TRBV12-4; j_call: TRBJ1-2; cdr3_aa: CASNLRHEGGYTF
v_call: TRBV11-2; j_call: TRBJ2-1; cdr3_aa: CASSLDGGREKFF
v_call: TRBV5-6; j_call: TRBJ2-5; cdr3_aa: CASSSAGEGLKTQYF
v_call: TRBV6-4; j_call: TRBJ2-3; cdr3_aa: CASSDLAGVLDTQYF
v_call: TRBV18; j_call: TRBJ2-2; cdr3_aa: CASSVSTDTGELFF
v_call: TRBV28; j_call: TRBJ2-7; cdr3_aa: CASSPDGGKQYF
v_call: TRBV6-4; j_call: TRBJ2-1; cdr3_aa: CASSDSGLALYNEQFF
v_call: TRBV11-2; j_call: TRBJ2-3; cdr3_aa: CASSPPTRSKRTDTQYF
v_call: TRBV4-2; j_call: TRBJ2-2; cdr3_aa: CASSQRDTGELFF
v_call: TRBV29-1; j_call: TRBJ1-4; cdr3_aa: CSVEVLGEGREKLFF
v_call: TRBV10-1; j_call: TRBJ2-1; cdr3_aa: CASSPVVSANEQFF
v_call: TRBV20-1; j_call: TRBJ2-1; cdr3_aa: CSAGVANEQFF
v_call: TRBV5-1; j_call: TRBJ1-1; cdr3_aa: CASSPRQGTPPEAFF